The 20 T cell receptor beta chains given below trace back to one sample, sequenced in a study of Tregs in tolerant kidney transplant recipients. Clones were read by immunoSEQ multiplex PCR, and TCRdb kept only the in-frame ones, dropping some. The sample's table shows roughly 50,000 clones. Sample: CD4+ T cells from blood, taken before the transplant. Receptor source: a human donor who received a combined kidney and bone marrow transplant.

With respect to this clone: The read comes to an end 3 residues before the CDR3 does, leaving the germline J gene to fill in the end. The genes are TRBV5-6 and TRBJ1-2; 7 bases line up with TRBD1. Germline CDR1 SGHDT, CDR2 YYEEEE. There are 12 residues in the CDR3. CDR3 DNA, as far as it was read: TGTGCCAGCACTAGACAGGGCCGCGGC. Encoded protein: CASTRQGRG. Given in full, the CDR3 is CASTRQGRGYTF.

Comments on this clone: From the germline J gene comes the end of the CDR3, since the read stops 3 residues before it. This chain connects TRBV29-1 to TRBJ1-2; tentative D call: TRBD1 (6 bases). The length of the CDR3 is 13 residues. Deletions cut 5 bases from V and 3 bases from J, with 13 bases between. Looked up from germline, CDR1 is SQVTM and CDR2 is ANQGSEA. This chain's CDR3 is CSVSSGGHYGYTF. The DNA read from the CDR3 is TGCAGCGTTTCCTCCGGGGGGCACTATGGC. Drawing the rest from reference TRBV29-1 and TRBJ1-2, the complete variable domain is SAVISQKPSRDICQRGTSLTIQCQVDSQVTMMFWYRQQPGQSLTLIATANQGSEATYESGFVIDKFPISRPNLTFSTLTVSNMSPEDSSIYLCSVSSGGHYGYTFGSGTRLTVV.

A remark on this clone: The read terminates 3 residues ahead of where the CDR3 ends, so the germline J gene completes it. The chain joins TRBV7-2 to TRBJ2-4; 8 nucleotides align to TRBD2. The CDR3 covers 14 residues. Germline values: CDR1 SGHTA, CDR2 FQGNSA. J was trimmed by 8 bases and V by 5 bases; bases with no gene match: 8. The CDR3 DNA, read in part, is TGTGCCAGCAGCCCCCTGGGTAGCGGGGACATT. Translation: CASSPLGSGDI. The complete CDR3 protein is CASSPLGSGDIQYF.

A note on this clone: Read sequence stops 3 residues before the CDR3 end, and the germline J gene provides the missing end. V gene TRBV2 combines with J gene TRBJ2-6, with 9 positions matching TRBD1. The V gene end was trimmed by 5 bases and the J gene end by 0 bases; junction bases not matched to a gene: 5. The germline V gene encodes CDR1 SNHLY and CDR2 FYNNEI. The CDR3 contains 17 residues. The sequenced part of the CDR3 DNA is TGTGCCAGCAGTCCGGGACAGGGTGTCTCTGGGGCCAACGTC. It specifies CASSPGQGVSGANV. The whole CDR3 protein reads CASSPGQGVSGANVLTF.

On this clone itself: The read stops 3 residues short of the end of the CDR3; the missing end is completed from the germline J gene. The rearrangement joins TRBV19 to TRBJ2-2, with D possibly matching TRBD1 (5 bases). This CDR3 spans 16 amino acids. The V gene's germline CDR1 is LNHDA and CDR2 SQIVND (reference sequence). The V end was cut by 3 bases, the J end by 4 bases, with 15 bases between. Incomplete CDR3 DNA: TGTGCCAGTAGTATTGCCCCGGCAGGGCTCACCGGGGAG. Encoded protein: CASSIAPAGLTGE. The full CDR3 is CASSIAPAGLTGELFF.

About this clone itself: The read is 3 residues too short to cover the CDR3 end, so that end is filled in from the germline J gene. V gene TRBV6-1 combines with J gene TRBJ1-6; D is unresolved. This CDR3 contains 14 residues. V lost 1 base, J lost 6 bases, and 7 bases lay in between. Germline CDR1 MNHNS, CDR2 SASEGT. The CDR3 bases that were read are TGTGCCAGCAGTGAAGTGGGCTTTAATTCACCC. This gives the protein CASSEVGFNSP. Given in full, the CDR3 is CASSEVGFNSPLHF.

Remarks on this clone: The read ends 3 residues shy of where the CDR3 ends; the end is completed using the germline J gene. The chain couples TRBV7-9 to TRBJ2-1; TRBD2 matches 11 bases. With V trimmed by 4 bases and J by 4 bases, 3 bases remained unmatched. Germline V gene sequence: CDR1 SEHNR, CDR2 FQNEAQ (reference sequence). This CDR3 is built from 15 residues. The part of the CDR3 DNA that was read is TGTGCCAGCAGCTCAAGACTAGCGGGGTACAATGAG. Its protein is CASSSRLAGYNE. The entire CDR3 sequence reads CASSSRLAGYNEQFF.

Note on this clone: The read ends 3 residues before the CDR3 terminus; that terminus is restored from the germline J gene. J is TRBJ2-4 and V is TRBV19; TRBD2 aligns across 8 bases. Germline V gives CDR1 LNHDA, CDR2 SQIVND (reference sequence). This CDR3 has 16 residues. Trimming cost V 4 bases and J 5 bases; bases outside gene matches: 10. The CDR3: CASSTSSLGGENIQYF. CDR3 bases read: TGTGCCAGTAGTACCTCCTCTCTCGGGGGGGAAAACATT.

Notes on this clone: The missing CDR3 end, 3 residues past where the read stops, is filled in from the germline J gene. The rearrangement links TRBV2 to TRBJ2-7; 10 bases agree with TRBD1. V trimming: 6 bases; J trimming: 3 bases; junction bases outside the gene matches: 5. Germline values: CDR1 SNHLY, CDR2 FYNNEI. CDR3 length equals 14 residues. This CDR3 reads CASSPDRGLYEQYF. The sequenced CDR3 bases are TGTGCCAGCAGCCCCGACAGGGGGCTCTACGAG.

A note on this clone: The CDR3 is cut off 3 residues early in the read; its end comes from the germline J gene. The chain recombines TRBV7-9 with TRBJ1-1, with TRBD1 identical over 8 bases. Trimming at V came to 5 bases and at J to 2 bases, leaving 4 bases not matched to a gene. CDR1 and CDR2 (germline): SEHNR, FQNEAQ (reference sequence). The length of the CDR3 is 14 residues. The CDR3 loop is CASSQTGVNTEAFF. The sequenced part of the CDR3 DNA is TGTGCCAGCAGCCAGACAGGGGTAAACACTGAA.

Points on this clone: The read halts 3 residues ahead of the CDR3 end, with the missing end drawn from the germline J gene. The rearrangement uses TRBV6-2 or TRBV6-3 and TRBJ2-7, with TRBD1 matching 9 bases. This CDR3 comprises 15 residues. V was clipped by 4 bases and J by 3 bases; unmatched bases: 7. Looked up from germline, CDR1 is MNHEY and CDR2 is SVGEGT. CDR3 sequence: CASSFPGQGRYEQYF. The part of the CDR3 DNA that was read is TGTGCCAGCAGTTTCCCTGGACAGGGGCGCTACGAG.

Comments on this clone: The CDR3 goes on 3 residues after the read ends, and that part is filled in from the germline J gene. The genes are TRBV20-1 and TRBJ2-5; 8 bases map to TRBD2. The CDR3 sequence is 15 residues long. Per the germline V gene, CDR1 is DFQATT and CDR2 is SNEGSKA (reference sequence). The J segment lost 4 bases and the V segment lost 1 base, leaving 8 bases of the junction unmatched. The CDR3 loop is CSARGPSGSLETQYF. The sequenced part of the CDR3 DNA is TGCAGTGCTAGAGGGCCCAGCGGGAGTTTAGAGACC.

CDR3 loop: CASSMGGGSNIQYF. Partial CDR3 DNA: TGTGCCAGTAGTATGGGGGGAGGGAGTAACATT. The chain links TRBV19 to TRBJ2-4, with TRBD2 matching over 7 bases. The read ends 3 residues before the CDR3 terminus; that terminus is restored from the germline J gene. Trimming at V came to 3 bases and at J to 7 bases, leaving 6 bases not matched to a gene. The CDR3 sequence is 14 residues long. Germline assignment: CDR1 LNHDA and CDR2 SQIVND (reference sequence).

Details on this clone: Read coverage stops 3 residues before the CDR3 terminus; the germline J gene supplies the remainder. The chain recombines TRBV18 with TRBJ2-6, with TRBD1 identical over 8 bases. Germline-derived CDR1 and CDR2 are KGHSH and LQKENI. With V trimmed by 6 bases and J by 3 bases, 13 bases remained unmatched. The CDR3 spans 18 residues. CDR3 bases read: TGTGCCAGCTCTAACCGCAGGACAGGGATCGGTGGGGCCAACGTC. It codes for CASSNRRTGIGGANV. The whole CDR3 region reads CASSNRRTGIGGANVLTF.

Comments on this clone: Coverage ceases 3 residues before the CDR3 finishes, and the germline J gene fills in the end. The V gene is TRBV7-2, the J gene TRBJ2-7; 11 bases are a match to TRBD2. Germline CDR1 SGHTA, CDR2 FQGNSA. The CDR3 is made up of 15 amino acids. After removal of 5 bases from V and 2 bases from J, the junction contained 5 bases not matched to a gene. Partial CDR3 DNA: TGTGCCAGCAGCGCGACTAGCGGGGAGACCTACGAG. Translation gives CASSATSGETYE. The whole CDR3 sequence reads CASSATSGETYEQYF.

In regard to this clone: The junction does not match germline at one end; this may be a read error. The read is 3 residues too short to cover the CDR3 end, so that end is filled in from the germline J gene. The chain recombines TRBV5-4 with TRBJ2-5; 7 bases align to TRBD1. The germline V gene has CDR1 SGHNT and CDR2 YYREEE (reference sequence). The CDR3 length is 14 residues. The CDR3 spells CARSLGTVQETQYF. The DNA read from the CDR3 is TGTGCCAGGAGCTTGGGGACAGTCCAAGAGACC.

As concerns this clone: The read finishes 3 residues shy of the CDR3 end, and the germline J gene is used to complete it. The chain employs TRBV5-6 and TRBJ2-4; no reliable D call. Per germline, CDR1 SGHDT and CDR2 YYEEEE. The ends were cut back, 0 bases at V and 6 bases at J, with 7 bases in the middle. CDR3 size: 13 residues. The sequenced CDR3 bases are TGTGCCAGCAGCTTGGGACTGCTAAACATT. It is translated as CASSLGLLNI. The whole CDR3 protein is CASSLGLLNIQYF.

Of note for this clone: The read terminates 3 residues before the CDR3 end, so the remaining end is supplied by the germline J gene. The chain carries TRBV7-2 and TRBJ2-7; tentative D call: TRBD1 (6 bases). V lost 2 bases, J lost 4 bases, and 12 bases lay in between. The CDR3 length is 14 residues. Germline CDR1 is SGHTA and CDR2 is FQGNSA. Partial CDR3 DNA: TGTGCCAGCAGCTTATCCCCAGGGGTATACGAG. The encoded protein is CASSLSPGVYE. The entire CDR3 sequence reads CASSLSPGVYEQYF.

About this clone: The observed sequence ends 3 residues before the CDR3 terminus, with the missing tail filled in from the germline J gene. The chain recombines TRBV2 with TRBJ1-3; the D gene is possibly TRBD1 (6 bases). This CDR3 region has 15 residues. V lost 1 base and J 0 bases, leaving 7 bases between the germline ends. Germline CDR1 and CDR2: SNHLY and FYNNEI. CDR3 DNA (partial): TGTGCCAGCAGTGAAGGGACAGCCTCTGGAAACACC. Protein sequence: CASSEGTASGNT. The complete CDR3 protein is CASSEGTASGNTIYF.

Comment on this clone: With the read ending 3 residues before the CDR3 end, the germline J gene is used to fill in that end. V gene TRBV5-6 combines with J gene TRBJ1-4, with 7 bases matching TRBD1. The CDR3 consists of 14 residues. The germline CDR1 and CDR2 sequences are SGHDT and YYEEEE. The covered CDR3 bases are TGTGCCAGCAGCCCTATTCGCTCGACAGGGACA. Encoded protein: CASSPIRSTGT. The entire CDR3 reads CASSPIRSTGTLFF.